A selection of T cell receptor beta chains follows, all from one sample in a study of blood T cell repertoires in COVID-19. Measured with immunoSEQ multiplex PCR; TCRdb has only the in-frame clones, and not every one. Among 370,000 or so clones listed, around 87% were seen once. The sample comprised PBMCs or T cells enriched from blood (not recorded which). The receptors shown here come from a man aged 30 to 39 who had recovered from COVID-19. Both conserved end residues are part of each CDR3. Each record gives: V gene, clone size, J gene, D gene, CDR3 protein, CDR3 DNA. D genes are given only for firm matches. Some rows have no size entry. The others give once, few or many, or a class for an expanded clone.

>TRBV27|NA|TRBJ1-1|NA
CASRPGQNTEAFF
TGTGCCAGCAGACCTGGACAGAACACTGAAGCTTTCTTT
>TRBV29-1|NA|TRBJ2-1|TRBD1
CSVQGDRDNEQFF
TGCAGCGTTCAAGGGGACAGGGACAATGAGCAGTTCTTC
>TRBV2|NA|TRBJ2-6|NA
CASSAFQGPGANVLTF
TGTGCCAGCAGTGCTTTCCAGGGGCCGGGGGCCAACGTCCTGACTTTC
>TRBV19|NA|TRBJ1-2|NA
CASSTGDYGYTF
TGTGCCAGTAGTACAGGGGACTATGGCTACACCTTC
>TRBV9|once|TRBJ2-7|TRBD1
CASSVAGTGLYEQYF
TGTGCCAGCAGCGTAGCCGGGACAGGACTTTACGAGCAGTACTTC
>TRBV7-9|NA|TRBJ2-7|TRBD1
CASSLGQGAYEQYF
TGTGCCAGCAGCTTAGGACAGGGGGCCTACGAGCAGTACTTC
>TRBV19|NA|TRBJ1-5|NA
CASSNAGRGNQPQHF
TGTGCCAGTAGTAATGCGGGGCGAGGCAATCAGCCCCAGCATTTT
>TRBV9|NA|TRBJ1-6|NA
CASSVDPGPNSPLHF
TGTGCCAGCAGCGTAGACCCGGGTCCTAATTCACCCCTCCACTTT
>TRBV12-3/TRBV12-4|NA|TRBJ1-4|NA
CASSPDIPKLFF
TGTGCCAGCAGTCCAGACATACCGAAACTGTTTTTT
>TRBV6-2/TRBV6-3|NA|TRBJ1-6|TRBD1
CASSSDRGTYNSPLHF
TGTGCCAGCAGTTCCGACAGGGGCACCTATAATTCACCCCTCCACTTT